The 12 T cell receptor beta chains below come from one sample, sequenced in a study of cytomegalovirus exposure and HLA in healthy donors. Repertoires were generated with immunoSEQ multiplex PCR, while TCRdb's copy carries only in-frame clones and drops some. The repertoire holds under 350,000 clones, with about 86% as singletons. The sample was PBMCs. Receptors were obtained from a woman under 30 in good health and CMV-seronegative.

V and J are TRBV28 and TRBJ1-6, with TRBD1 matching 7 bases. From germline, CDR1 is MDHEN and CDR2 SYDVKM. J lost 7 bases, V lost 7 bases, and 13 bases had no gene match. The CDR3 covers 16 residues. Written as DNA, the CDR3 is TGTGCCAGCACCTCGGGGGGGACAGTAGGAAATTCACCCCTCCACTTT. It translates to CASTSGGTVGNSPLHF.

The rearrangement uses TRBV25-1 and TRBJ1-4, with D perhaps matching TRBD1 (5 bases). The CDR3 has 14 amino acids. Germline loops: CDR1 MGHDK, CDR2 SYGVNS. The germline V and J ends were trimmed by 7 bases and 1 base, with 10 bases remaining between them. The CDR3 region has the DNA TGTGCCAGCACCACGACAGTAACTAATGAAAAACTGTTTTTT. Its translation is CASTTTVTNEKLFF.

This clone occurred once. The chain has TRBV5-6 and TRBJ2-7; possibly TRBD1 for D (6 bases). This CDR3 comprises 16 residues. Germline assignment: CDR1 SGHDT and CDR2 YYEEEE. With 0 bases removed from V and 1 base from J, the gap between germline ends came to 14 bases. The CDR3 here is CASSLAGQGISYEQYF. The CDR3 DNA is TGTGCCAGCAGCTTGGCCGGGCAGGGGATTTCCTACGAGCAGTACTTC.

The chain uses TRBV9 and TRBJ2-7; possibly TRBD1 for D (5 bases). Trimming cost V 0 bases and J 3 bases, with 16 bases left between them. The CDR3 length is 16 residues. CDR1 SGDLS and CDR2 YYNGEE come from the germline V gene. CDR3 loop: CASSVAPDTMSYEQYF. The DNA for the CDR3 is TGTGCCAGCAGCGTAGCTCCGGACACCATGAGCTACGAGCAGTACTTC.

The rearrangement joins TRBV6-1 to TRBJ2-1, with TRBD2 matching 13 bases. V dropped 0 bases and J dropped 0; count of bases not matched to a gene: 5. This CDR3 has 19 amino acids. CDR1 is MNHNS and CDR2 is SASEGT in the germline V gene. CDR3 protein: CASSEALGLAGVSYNEQFF. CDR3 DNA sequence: TGTGCCAGCAGTGAAGCCCTAGGACTAGCGGGGGTCTCCTACAATGAGCAGTTCTTC.

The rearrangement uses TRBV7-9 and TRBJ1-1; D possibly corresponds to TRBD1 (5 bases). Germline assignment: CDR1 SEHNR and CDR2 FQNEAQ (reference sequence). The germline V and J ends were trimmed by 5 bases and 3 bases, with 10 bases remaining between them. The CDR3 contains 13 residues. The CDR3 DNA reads TGTGCCAGCAGCCCCGACAGAGACACTGAAGCTTTCTTT. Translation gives CASSPDRDTEAFF.

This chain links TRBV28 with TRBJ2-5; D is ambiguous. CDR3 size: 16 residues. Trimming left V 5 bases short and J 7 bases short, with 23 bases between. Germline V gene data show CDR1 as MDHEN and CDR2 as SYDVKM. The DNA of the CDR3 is TGTGCCAGCAGTCTACCTCCGAGGAGTGGTGACTGGACCCAGTACTTC. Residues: CASSLPPRSGDWTQYF.

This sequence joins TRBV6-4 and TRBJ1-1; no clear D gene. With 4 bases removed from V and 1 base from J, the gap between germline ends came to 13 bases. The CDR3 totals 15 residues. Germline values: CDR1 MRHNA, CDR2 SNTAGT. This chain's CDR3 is CASSVESASNTEAFF. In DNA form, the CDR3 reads TGTGCCAGCAGTGTGGAGTCAGCGTCGAACACTGAAGCTTTCTTT.

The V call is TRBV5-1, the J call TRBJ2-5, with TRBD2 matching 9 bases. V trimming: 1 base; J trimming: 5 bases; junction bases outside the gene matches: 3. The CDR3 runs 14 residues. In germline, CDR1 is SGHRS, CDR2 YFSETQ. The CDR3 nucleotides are TGCGCCAGCAGCTTGCAGGCGGGGGGGGAGACCCAGTACTTC. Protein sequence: CASSLQAGGETQYF.

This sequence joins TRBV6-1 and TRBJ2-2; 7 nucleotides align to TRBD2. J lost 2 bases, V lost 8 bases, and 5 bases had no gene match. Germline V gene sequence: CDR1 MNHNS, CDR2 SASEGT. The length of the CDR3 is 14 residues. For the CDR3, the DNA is TGTGCCAGCGGGGGAGGGTTCAACACCGGGGAGCTGTTTTTT. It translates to CASGGGFNTGELFF.

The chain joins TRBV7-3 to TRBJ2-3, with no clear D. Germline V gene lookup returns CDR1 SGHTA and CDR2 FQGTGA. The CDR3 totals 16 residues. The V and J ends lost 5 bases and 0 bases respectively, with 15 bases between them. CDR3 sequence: CASSLGTGPSTDTQYF. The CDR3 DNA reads TGTGCCAGCAGCCTCGGTACGGGTCCTAGCACAGATACGCAGTATTTT.

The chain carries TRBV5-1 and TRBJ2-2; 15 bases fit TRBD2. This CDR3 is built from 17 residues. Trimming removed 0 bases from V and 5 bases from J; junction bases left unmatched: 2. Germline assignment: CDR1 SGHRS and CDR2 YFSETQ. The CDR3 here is CASSLEGLAGGTGELFF. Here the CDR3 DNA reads TGCGCCAGCAGCTTGGAGGGACTAGCGGGAGGAACCGGGGAGCTGTTTTTT.